This T cell receptor (beta chain) derives from a study of identical twins. Study conclusions and caveats: Findings came from cross-sectional statistics, without long-term follow-up of donors. Because invariant MAIT and iNKT cells could be present, zero-insertion analyses could be partly confounded.

TCRdb itself ran the 5' RACE reads through MiXCR, one entry per CDR3 protein. The profile shows about 530,000 distinct CDR3 sequences, approximately 20% of them singletons. The CDR3 is made up of 16 amino acids. CDR1 is LNHDA and CDR2 is SQIVND in the germline V gene (reference sequence). V trimming: 5 bases; J trimming: 6 bases; junction bases outside the gene matches: 12. Regarding this clonotype: The antigen is not known.

These data also formed part of another study, on yellow fever vaccine responses in identical twins.

The sample taken for sequencing was CD4+ T cells sorted from blood. This sequence originates from a woman aged 18-35 years in good health. The chain has TRBV19 and TRBJ2-2, with 7 bases fitting TRBD2. Here the CDR3 reads CASSSPPGLRAGELFF. The CDR3 DNA is TGTGCCAGTAGTTCCCCCCCGGGACTAAGGGCCGGGGAGCTGTTTTTT.